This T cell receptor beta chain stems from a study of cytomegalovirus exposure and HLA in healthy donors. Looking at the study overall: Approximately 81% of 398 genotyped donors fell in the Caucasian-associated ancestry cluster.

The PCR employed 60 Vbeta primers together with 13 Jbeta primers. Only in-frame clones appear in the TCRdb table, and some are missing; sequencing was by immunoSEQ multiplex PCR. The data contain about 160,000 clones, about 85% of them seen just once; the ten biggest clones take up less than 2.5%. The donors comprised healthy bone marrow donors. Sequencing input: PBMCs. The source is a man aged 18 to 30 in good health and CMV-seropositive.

The CDR3 DNA sequence: TGTGCCAGCGAGTTAGAGGGGGACACTGAAGCTTTCTTT. This sequence encodes CASELEGDTEAFF. The chain is built from TRBV2 and TRBJ1-1, with a weak D call TRBD1 (6 bases). The CDR3 totals 13 residues. V dropped 8 bases and J dropped 3 bases, with 13 bases sitting between them. The germline V gene has CDR1 SNHLY and CDR2 FYNNEI.